This T cell receptor (beta chain) was captured by sequencing in a study of cytomegalovirus exposure and HLA in healthy donors. As concerns this clone: Its antigen is as yet unknown.

General study findings and limits: The study designated about 160 TCR beta chains cytomegalovirus-associated.

CDR1 and CDR2 from the germline V gene are SNHLY and FYNNEI. This CDR3 has 11 residues. The germline V and J ends were trimmed by 6 bases and 11 bases, with 13 bases remaining between them. Profiled with immunoSEQ multiplex PCR; TCRdb holds only in-frame clones, not every one. The data contain roughly 56,000 clones, approximately 92% of them singletons. The receptor was derived from a woman in her late teens or twenties in good health and CMV-seronegative. The J gene is TRBJ1-1, the V gene TRBV2; D ambiguous. Material for sequencing was PBMCs. Here the CDR3 DNA reads TGTGCCAGCAGATACACGGGTCAGGCTTTCTTT. Its translation is CASRYTGQAFF.